These 25 T cell receptor beta chains originate from one sample sequenced in a study of immune evolution from preneoplasia to lung adenocarcinoma. TCRdb's copy holds only in-frame clones and misses some; the assay was immunoSEQ multiplex PCR. Here the sample spans 2,000 to 3,000 clones, about 80% being singletons. Source material: FFPE invasive lung adenocarcinoma tissue. All receptors derive from a person aged 65 to 79 with invasive lung adenocarcinoma.

The J gene is TRBJ1-1, the V gene TRBV11-3; TRBD1 agrees at 7 bases. Germline V CDR1 and CDR2: SGHNT, YENEEA. V dropped 3 bases and J dropped 4; count of bases not matched to a gene: 2. CDR3 size: 13 residues. The CDR3 here is CASSFGQATEAFF. CDR3 DNA: TGTGCCAGCAGCTTTGGACAGGCCACTGAAGCTTTCTTT.

The rearrangement joins TRBV9 to TRBJ1-4; 9 bases align to TRBD1. This CDR3 has 14 residues. Looked up from germline, CDR1 is SGDLS and CDR2 is YYNGEE. With 4 bases clipped from V and 6 bases from J, the junction kept 4 bases outside the gene matches. This CDR3 reads CASSLRDRDEKLFF. As DNA, the CDR3 is TGTGCCAGCAGCCTCCGGGACAGGGATGAAAAACTGTTTTTT.

With respect to this clone: This sample also contains other DNA sequences that code for the same CDR3. The chain uses TRBV7-2 and TRBJ2-1; 12 positions agree with TRBD2. The ends lost 5 bases at V and 7 bases at J; junction bases unmatched: 9. This CDR3 has 16 residues. The germline CDR1 and CDR2 sequences are SGHTA and FQGNSA. The CDR3, as DNA: TGTGCCAGCAGCGATCGGACTAGCGGGACCCATAATGAGCAGTTCTTC. Its protein product is CASSDRTSGTHNEQFF.

This chain links TRBV5-1 with TRBJ1-1, with a possible D match to TRBD1 (5 bases). The CDR3 runs 14 residues. Germline lookup yields CDR1 SGHRS and CDR2 YFSETQ. Deletions cut 0 bases from V and 4 bases from J, with 10 bases between. CDR3 DNA: TGCGCCAGCAGCTTGGCAGGGTTAGGCACTGAAGCTTTCTTT. It yields the protein CASSLAGLGTEAFF. Full variable domain (missing parts from reference TRBV5-1 and TRBJ1-1): KAGVTQTPRYLIKTRGQQVTLSCSPISGHRSVSWYQQTPGQGLQFLFEYFSETQRNKGNFPGRFSGRQFSNSRSEMNVSTLELGDSALYLCASSLAGLGTEAFFGQGTRLTVV.

In DNA, the CDR3 is TGTGCCAGCACCCCGGGGCTAGCGGGGAGCTACGAGCAGTACTTC. It encodes CASTPGLAGSYEQYF. The chain carries TRBV7-2 and TRBJ2-7, with 9 positions matching TRBD2. Germline V CDR1 and CDR2: SGHTA, FQGNSA. The CDR3 spans 15 residues. The junction had 10 bases not matched to a gene; V was cut back by 7 bases and J by 3 bases.

The genes are TRBV19 and TRBJ1-1, with D unclear. The length of the CDR3 is 12 residues. With 5 bases removed from V and 7 bases from J, the gap between germline ends came to 11 bases. CDR1 is LNHDA and CDR2 is SQIVND in the germline V gene (reference sequence). The chain's CDR3 is CASSDPSGEAFF. CDR3 in DNA: TGTGCCAGTAGTGACCCCTCAGGTGAAGCTTTCTTT.

The chain employs TRBV10-1 and TRBJ2-7, with 13 bases that match TRBD2. The CDR3 covers 14 residues. Per germline, CDR1 WNHNN and CDR2 SYGVQD (reference sequence). V shed 8 bases and J 5 bases; nucleotides not matched to a gene: 6. The CDR3 here is CASETSGRTHEQYF. CDR3 nucleotides: TGCGCCAGCGAGACTAGCGGGAGGACCCACGAGCAGTACTTC.

This rearrangement joins TRBV7-9 to TRBJ2-3, with D hard to call. The CDR3 has 12 amino acids. Germline-derived CDR1 and CDR2 are SEHNR and FQNEAQ (reference sequence). V lost 2 bases and J 4 bases, leaving 4 bases between the germline ends. CDR3 bases: TGTGCCAGCAGCTTAAGCCCAGATACGCAGTATTTT. Its protein is CASSLSPDTQYF.

V gene TRBV2 combines with J gene TRBJ2-7; the D is unclear. Trimming took 4 bases from V and 3 from J, leaving 7 bases between them. The CDR3 length is 12 residues. Per the germline V gene, CDR1 is SNHLY and CDR2 is FYNNEI. CDR3 nucleotide sequence: TGTGCCAGCAGTGCGAACCGCTACGAGCAGTACTTC. As protein: CASSANRYEQYF.

This chain's CDR3 is CSVEWLGAGAYEQYF. The CDR3 coding sequence is TGCAGCGTTGAATGGCTAGGTGCGGGAGCCTACGAGCAGTACTTC. The gene calls are TRBV29-1 and TRBJ2-7, with 7 positions matching TRBD2. V was clipped by 2 bases and J by 2 bases; unmatched bases: 9. This CDR3 is 15 amino acids long. Germline CDR1 is SQVTM and CDR2 is ANQGSEA.

This sequence joins TRBV25-1 and TRBJ1-2; no definite D call. The CDR3 has 15 amino acids. Trimming stripped 5 bases from V and 0 bases from J, with 13 bases between. Germline V gives CDR1 MGHDK, CDR2 SYGVNS. The CDR3 coding sequence is TGTGCCAGCAGTCCCGGAGGAGCCGCTAACTATGGCTACACCTTC. This gives the protein CASSPGGAANYGYTF.

The V gene is TRBV7-8, the J gene TRBJ2-7; no definite D call. CDR1 is SGHVS and CDR2 is FQNEAQ in the germline V gene. CDR3 length: 14 amino acids. V was shortened by 1 base and J by 6 bases, with 13 bases between the two germline ends. This CDR3 is CASSLGRSTGEQYF. The CDR3 DNA follows: TGTGCCAGCAGCTTAGGTCGATCGACGGGCGAGCAGTACTTC.

This chain links TRBV9 with TRBJ2-5; D is undetermined. V was clipped by 0 bases and J by 4 bases, with 10 bases between them. This CDR3 is built from 14 residues. Per germline, CDR1 SGDLS and CDR2 YYNGEE. CDR3 nucleotides: TGTGCCAGCAGCGTAGACAGTTTTTCAGAGACCCAGTACTTC. This codes for CASSVDSFSETQYF.

The chain carries TRBV6-5 and TRBJ1-4; D is unresolved. Germline V gene data show CDR1 as MNHEY and CDR2 as SVGAGI. The CDR3 sequence is 15 residues long. Trimming left V 5 bases short and J 0 bases short, with 10 bases between. CDR3 DNA sequence: TGTGCCAGCAGTCCTTTGGGAGCAACTAATGAAAAACTGTTTTTT. Its translation is CASSPLGATNEKLFF.

This chain links TRBV27 with TRBJ2-1; weak D call: TRBD2 (5 bases). The CDR3 sequence is 11 residues long. With 3 bases removed from V and 8 bases from J, the gap between germline ends came to 5 bases. The germline V gene has CDR1 MNHEY and CDR2 SMNVEV (reference sequence). CDR3 region: CASSLRDEQFF. The DNA of the CDR3 is TGTGCCAGCAGTTTGCGGGATGAGCAGTTCTTC.

This chain joins TRBV18 and TRBJ2-7; D gene unclear. The CDR3 loop spans 13 amino acids. V was clipped by 2 bases and J by 2 bases, with 7 bases between them. Germline V gene sequence: CDR1 KGHSH, CDR2 LQKENI. The CDR3 DNA is TGTGCCAGCTCACCATTCAGTACCTACGAGCAGTACTTC. Protein product: CASSPFSTYEQYF.

This clone was seen only once. This rearrangement joins TRBV4-3 to TRBJ2-1, with 9 bases that match TRBD2. The CDR3 runs to 13 residues. Germline CDR1 and CDR2: LGHNA and YSLEER. V trimming: 4 bases; J trimming: 6 bases; junction bases outside the gene matches: 1. CDR3 protein: CASSLGLANEQFF. The CDR3, as DNA: TGCGCCAGCAGCCTGGGACTAGCCAATGAGCAGTTCTTC.

The J gene is TRBJ2-1, the V gene TRBV28, with 10 bases matching TRBD2. CDR3 length: 15 residues. The germline gives CDR1 MDHEN, CDR2 SYDVKM. Trimming cost V 5 bases and J 5 bases; bases outside gene matches: 6. Here the CDR3 reads CASSPGTSANNEQFF. CDR3 nucleotide sequence: TGTGCCAGCAGTCCCGGGACTAGCGCTAACAATGAGCAGTTCTTC. Full variable domain (outside the CDR3, taken from reference TRBV28 and TRBJ2-1): DVKVTQSSRYLVKRTGEKVFLECVQDMDHENMFWYRQDPGLGLRLIYFSYDVKMKEKGDIPEGYSVSREKKERFSLILESASTNQTSMYLCASSPGTSANNEQFFGPGTRLTVL.

The chain couples TRBV4-2 to TRBJ2-5, with 9 bases lining up with TRBD1. After removal of 2 bases from V and 4 bases from J, the junction contained 5 bases not matched to a gene. Germline V gene sequence: CDR1 LGHNA, CDR2 YNFKEQ. The CDR3 is 15 residues long. The CDR3 DNA is TGTGCCAGCAGCCAACCGACAGGGGGGGGAGAGACCCAGTACTTC. Encoded protein: CASSQPTGGGETQYF.

V usage is TRBV7-8 and J usage is TRBJ2-7, with 8 bases that match TRBD1. With 5 bases clipped from V and 7 bases from J, the junction kept 13 bases outside the gene matches. Germline CDR1 and CDR2: SGHVS and FQNEAQ. The CDR3 length is 15 residues. The CDR3 DNA reads TGTGCCAGCAGCCCCTGGACAGGGACCCCTACAGAGCAGTACTTC. The encoded protein is CASSPWTGTPTEQYF. The full variable domain, in which reference TRBV7-8 and TRBJ2-7 provide the parts outside the CDR3, is GAGVSQSPRYKVAKRGQDVALRCDPISGHVSLFWYQQALGQGPEFLTYFQNEAQLDKSGLPSDRFFAERPEGSVSTLKIQRTQQEDSAVYLCASSPWTGTPTEQYFGPGTRLTVT.

DNA of the CDR3: TGTGCCAGCAGCCAAACAATCCATGAGCAGTTCTTC. Translated, it gives CASSQTIHEQFF. V and J are TRBV4-2 and TRBJ2-1, with D unresolved. The germline V and J ends were trimmed by 2 bases and 8 bases, with 7 bases remaining between them. CDR3 size: 12 residues. Germline lookup yields CDR1 LGHNA and CDR2 YNFKEQ.

The chain uses TRBV14 and TRBJ1-5; D is undetermined. The CDR3 has 15 amino acids. V lost 5 bases to trimming and J lost 0 bases, with 11 bases between them. Germline-derived CDR1 and CDR2 are SGHDN and FVKESK. The CDR3 protein is CASSSADGSNQPQHF. The CDR3 DNA is TGTGCCAGCAGCTCCGCGGACGGTAGCAATCAGCCCCAGCATTTT. Full variable domain (remainder filled in from reference TRBV14 and TRBJ1-5): EAGVTQFPSHSVIEKGQTVTLRCDPISGHDNLYWYRRVMGKEIKFLLHFVKESKQDESGMPNNRFLAERTGGTYSTLKVQPAELEDSGVYFCASSSADGSNQPQHFGDGTRLSIL.

Details on this clone: No DNA is shown, since the ends of the CDR3 on it are uncertain; the CDR3 is the one TCRdb lists. The chain uses TRBV6-5 and TRBJ2-1; the listed D gene, TRBD2, was not tested against the DNA. The length of the CDR3 is 14 amino acids, counting both ends. The germline V gene encodes CDR1 MNHEY and CDR2 SVGAGI. The CDR3 loop reads CASSSSPQLDEQFF.

The gene calls are TRBV19 and TRBJ2-2; 7 bases agree with TRBD1. Losses at the gene ends were 2 bases for V and 6 bases for J; bases not matched to a gene: 3. Germline loops: CDR1 LNHDA, CDR2 SQIVND (reference sequence). The CDR3 is made up of 14 amino acids. CDR3: CASSILGGPGELFF. CDR3 nucleotides: TGTGCCAGTAGTATATTAGGGGGCCCCGGGGAGCTGTTTTTT.

The chain uses TRBV7-2 and TRBJ2-7; D is possibly TRBD1 or TRBD2 (7 bases each). Trimming removed 4 bases at V and 6 bases at J, with 19 bases between. The CDR3 extends over 15 amino acids. CDR1 and CDR2 from the germline V gene are SGHTA and FQGNSA. CDR3 sequence reads: CASSSPGGAGLEQYF. CDR3 DNA sequence: TGTGCCAGCAGCTCGCCAGGGGGGGCGGGACTCGAGCAGTACTTC.